These 2 T cell receptor beta chains were all obtained from the same sample, sequenced in a study of glioma-infiltrating T cells. Using RNA template, CDR3s of TCR alpha and beta were amplified with iRepertoire arm-PCR. TCRdb redid the calling of the multiplex PCR reads with MiXCR, one entry per CDR3 protein. This table holds more than 300,000 distinct CDR3 sequences, 41% found once. The specimen sequenced was glioma tissue, nonneoplastic brain tissue, or PBMCs (not recorded which). The receptors shown here come from a human donor with low-grade glioma or glioblastoma, undergoing nonglioma brain surgery, or in good health (not recorded which).

Only a few counts were recorded for this clonotype. The J gene is TRBJ2-1, the V gene TRBV28; D may be TRBD1 or TRBD2 (5 bases each). Germline V CDR1 and CDR2: MDHEN, SYDVKM. Trimming left V 3 bases short and J 16 bases short, with 16 bases between. The CDR3 contains 12 residues. The DNA of the CDR3 is TGTGCCAGCAGTTTGATCCGGGACGTGACCTTCTTC. It encodes CASSLIRDVTFF.

This clonotype came up a few times. The V and J genes are TRBV24-1 and TRBJ2-3, with 11 bases identical to TRBD2. Germline CDR1 reads KGHDR; CDR2 reads SFDVKD. J lost 3 bases, V lost 0 bases, and 1 base had no gene match. This CDR3 comprises 16 residues. The CDR3 DNA reads TGTGCCACCAGTGATTTGACTAGCGGGAGTACAGATACGCAGTATTTT. It encodes CATSDLTSGSTDTQYF.